This is a list of T cell receptor beta chains from one sample in a study of blood T cell repertoires in COVID-19. Measured with immunoSEQ multiplex PCR; TCRdb has only the in-frame clones, and not every one. The table includes roughly 210,000 clones, around nine tenths detected once. Sequencing was carried out using PBMCs or T cells enriched from blood (not recorded which). Every receptor here comes from a young man in a cohort exposed to, infected with or recovered from COVID-19 (not recorded which). Each CDR3 is given with its conserved first and last residue. The order of the fields is D gene, V gene, J gene, clone size, CDR3 DNA, CDR3 protein. D genes are given only for firm matches. The size of a clone is reported for some rows only, either as once, few or many, or as a class for expanded clones.

d_gene: .; v_gene: TRBV28; j_gene: TRBJ1-2; abundance: .; CDR3nt: TGTGCCAGCAGTACCTACAGGGAAAGGGACTATGGCTACACCTTC; CDR3aa: CASSTYRERDYGYTF
d_gene: .; v_gene: TRBV7-9; j_gene: TRBJ1-5; abundance: .; CDR3nt: TGTGCCAGCAGCGCTAGTAGTCAGCCCCAGCATTTT; CDR3aa: CASSASSQPQHF
d_gene: TRBD2; v_gene: TRBV9; j_gene: TRBJ2-7; abundance: .; CDR3nt: TGTGCCAGCAGCGTGGAGGGAGGGCCGTCCTACGAGCAGTACTTC; CDR3aa: CASSVEGGPSYEQYF
d_gene: .; v_gene: TRBV7-9; j_gene: TRBJ2-7; abundance: .; CDR3nt: TGTGCCAGCAGCTTAGGGGGAGACGAGCAGTACTTC; CDR3aa: CASSLGGDEQYF
d_gene: .; v_gene: TRBV9; j_gene: TRBJ1-1; abundance: once; CDR3nt: TGTGCCAGCAGCGTAAGCAATTTCGACACTGAAGCTTTCTTT; CDR3aa: CASSVSNFDTEAFF
d_gene: TRBD1; v_gene: TRBV19; j_gene: TRBJ1-6; abundance: .; CDR3nt: TGTGCCAGTACGCCGGACAGGGGGCCCAGTTCACCCCTCCACTTT; CDR3aa: CASTPDRGPSSPLHF
d_gene: .; v_gene: TRBV6-5; j_gene: TRBJ2-1; abundance: .; CDR3nt: TGTGCCAGCAGTCGGCGGACTTCCTACAATGAGCAGTTCTTC; CDR3aa: CASSRRTSYNEQFF
d_gene: TRBD2; v_gene: TRBV3-1/TRBV3-2; j_gene: TRBJ2-5; abundance: .; CDR3nt: TGTGCCAGCAGCCAATACCCCCGGGCTAGCGGGAGGGCTTCTATCGGGACCCAGTACTTC; CDR3aa: CASSQYPRASGRASIGTQYF
d_gene: TRBD2; v_gene: TRBV28; j_gene: TRBJ2-7; abundance: .; CDR3nt: TGTGCCAGCAGTTTACGTGGACTAGCGGGAACTGAGCAGTACTTC; CDR3aa: CASSLRGLAGTEQYF
d_gene: TRBD2; v_gene: TRBV11-2; j_gene: TRBJ2-7; abundance: .; CDR3nt: TGTGCCAGCAGCTTAGGCGGTAGCGGGACCTACGAGCAGTACTTC; CDR3aa: CASSLGGSGTYEQYF
d_gene: .; v_gene: TRBV5-1; j_gene: TRBJ2-7; abundance: .; CDR3nt: TGCGCCAGCAGCTTACAGAGATCCACCTACGAGCAGTACTTC; CDR3aa: CASSLQRSTYEQYF
d_gene: TRBD2; v_gene: TRBV7-3; j_gene: TRBJ2-3; abundance: .; CDR3nt: TGTGCCAGCAGCTTAAGAGCGGGAGCGGGTGAAGATACGCAGTATTTT; CDR3aa: CASSLRAGAGEDTQYF
d_gene: .; v_gene: TRBV7-2; j_gene: TRBJ1-4; abundance: .; CDR3nt: TGTGCCAGCAGCCCAGCAGCCCGGCAGGTTAATGAAAAACTGTTTTTT; CDR3aa: CASSPAARQVNEKLFF
d_gene: .; v_gene: TRBV27; j_gene: TRBJ1-4; abundance: .; CDR3nt: TGTGCCAGCAGTTTCCTGGACGGGGGTAGAGGTGAAAAACTGTTTTTT; CDR3aa: CASSFLDGGRGEKLFF
d_gene: .; v_gene: TRBV13; j_gene: TRBJ2-7; abundance: .; CDR3nt: TGTGCCAGCAGCTATCAGTTTGCCTACGAGCAGTACTTC; CDR3aa: CASSYQFAYEQYF
d_gene: TRBD1; v_gene: TRBV28; j_gene: TRBJ1-1; abundance: .; CDR3nt: TGTGCCAGCAGTTTATGGGGGACAGGGGGCGCGACTGAAGCTTTCTTT; CDR3aa: CASSLWGTGGATEAFF
d_gene: TRBD2; v_gene: TRBV25-1; j_gene: TRBJ2-5; abundance: .; CDR3nt: TGTGCCAGCAGTGAGACTAGCGGGAGGGAGACCCAGTACTTC; CDR3aa: CASSETSGRETQYF
d_gene: .; v_gene: TRBV19; j_gene: TRBJ1-3; abundance: .; CDR3nt: TGTGCCAGCTGGACAGTTTCTGGAAACACCATATATTTT; CDR3aa: CASWTVSGNTIYF
d_gene: .; v_gene: TRBV21-1; j_gene: TRBJ2-5; abundance: .; CDR3nt: TGTGCCAGCAGCCCTCGAACTGGGACTATACAAGAGACCCAGTACTTC; CDR3aa: CASSPRTGTIQETQYF
d_gene: .; v_gene: TRBV5-1; j_gene: TRBJ1-2; abundance: .; CDR3nt: TGCGCCAGCAGCTTGAGTGAGGCAGTTCATGGCTACACCTTC; CDR3aa: CASSLSEAVHGYTF
d_gene: .; v_gene: TRBV5-6; j_gene: TRBJ2-2; abundance: .; CDR3nt: TGTGCCAGCAGCCCACCATGGGGAGAGGCCAACACCGGGGAGCTGTTTTTT; CDR3aa: CASSPPWGEANTGELFF
d_gene: .; v_gene: TRBV27; j_gene: TRBJ2-6; abundance: few; CDR3nt: TGTGCCAGCAGTTTGGCAGCTGGGGCCAACGTCCTGACTTTC; CDR3aa: CASSLAAGANVLTF
d_gene: .; v_gene: TRBV3-1/TRBV3-2; j_gene: TRBJ2-1; abundance: once; CDR3nt: TGTGCCAGCAGCCGCTCCAGCTCGGGGTACAATGAGCAGTTCTTC; CDR3aa: CASSRSSSGYNEQFF
d_gene: TRBD1; v_gene: TRBV5-1; j_gene: TRBJ2-1; abundance: .; CDR3nt: TGCGCCAGCACCGAAACAGGGGACCCCTACAATGAGCAGTTCTTC; CDR3aa: CASTETGDPYNEQFF
d_gene: TRBD2; v_gene: TRBV5-4; j_gene: TRBJ2-5; abundance: .; CDR3nt: TGTGCCAGCAGCTTGAGGACTAGCGGGGGGGAGACCCAGTACTTC; CDR3aa: CASSLRTSGGETQYF
d_gene: TRBD2; v_gene: TRBV10-3; j_gene: TRBJ2-5; abundance: .; CDR3nt: TGTGCCACTTCCGGGACTAGCGGGGTTCTGGAGACCCAGTACTTC; CDR3aa: CATSGTSGVLETQYF
d_gene: .; v_gene: TRBV28; j_gene: TRBJ2-1; abundance: many; CDR3nt: TGTGCCAGCAGCCCCAACGGGGGTTACAATGAGCAGTTCTTC; CDR3aa: CASSPNGGYNEQFF
d_gene: TRBD1; v_gene: TRBV5-6; j_gene: TRBJ2-6; abundance: .; CDR3nt: TGTGCCAGCAGCCAGCGGGACAGGGGCACTGGGGCCAACGTCCTGACTTTC; CDR3aa: CASSQRDRGTGANVLTF
d_gene: TRBD1; v_gene: TRBV28; j_gene: TRBJ1-5; abundance: .; CDR3nt: TGTGCCAGCATGCGGACAGGGGATCAGCCCCAGCATTTT; CDR3aa: CASMRTGDQPQHF
d_gene: .; v_gene: TRBV4-3; j_gene: TRBJ1-6; abundance: .; CDR3nt: TGCGCCAGCAGCCAAGAGAAAGGGGGGGCTTCACCCCTCCACTTT; CDR3aa: CASSQEKGGASPLHF
d_gene: TRBD2; v_gene: TRBV7-3; j_gene: TRBJ2-5; abundance: few; CDR3nt: TGTGCCAGCAGCTTAAACCCCACTAGCGGGAGACTGGAGACCCAGTACTTC; CDR3aa: CASSLNPTSGRLETQYF
d_gene: .; v_gene: TRBV18; j_gene: TRBJ1-3; abundance: .; CDR3nt: TGTGCCAGCTCACCGATTAACAACCCCCGTCAGGAAAAGGGAAACACCATATATTTT; CDR3aa: CASSPINNPRQEKGNTIYF
d_gene: TRBD1; v_gene: TRBV4-2; j_gene: TRBJ2-7; abundance: .; CDR3nt: TGTGCCAGCAGCCAAGAACGGGACAGGGCCCCCTACGAGCAGTACTTC; CDR3aa: CASSQERDRAPYEQYF
d_gene: .; v_gene: TRBV7-9; j_gene: TRBJ1-2; abundance: .; CDR3nt: TGTGCCAGCAGCTTCCCGGGTATGAGAGGCTACATCTTC; CDR3aa: CASSFPGMRGYIF
d_gene: .; v_gene: TRBV10-2; j_gene: TRBJ2-7; abundance: .; CDR3nt: TGCGCCAGCAGTGAGTCTCCTTCTCACGAGCAGTACTTC; CDR3aa: CASSESPSHEQYF
d_gene: .; v_gene: TRBV7-9; j_gene: TRBJ2-2; abundance: .; CDR3nt: TGTGCCAGCAGCCCATCCGGGACAACCAACACCGGGGAGCTGTTTTTT; CDR3aa: CASSPSGTTNTGELFF
d_gene: .; v_gene: TRBV19; j_gene: TRBJ1-1; abundance: .; CDR3nt: TGTGCCAGTAGTATAGGGGAGGGGTCCAACACTGAAGCTTTCTTT; CDR3aa: CASSIGEGSNTEAFF
d_gene: TRBD1; v_gene: TRBV6-1; j_gene: TRBJ2-7; abundance: once; CDR3nt: TGTGCCAGCAGTGGACGGGAACAGGGGGTTAGAAACTACGAGCAGTACTTC; CDR3aa: CASSGREQGVRNYEQYF
d_gene: TRBD1; v_gene: TRBV28; j_gene: TRBJ2-3; abundance: .; CDR3nt: TGTGCCAGCAGCCTTCAGACAGGGGGTGATACGCAGTATTTT; CDR3aa: CASSLQTGGDTQYF
d_gene: TRBD1; v_gene: TRBV28; j_gene: TRBJ1-6; abundance: .; CDR3nt: TGTGCCAGCCGCCTCGGGACAGGGTTTTCACCCCTCCACTTT; CDR3aa: CASRLGTGFSPLHF
d_gene: TRBD2; v_gene: TRBV5-4; j_gene: TRBJ2-1; abundance: many; CDR3nt: TGTGCCAGCAGCCCAGATTTAGCGGGAGGGCCCGGGGAGCAGTTCTTC; CDR3aa: CASSPDLAGGPGEQFF
d_gene: TRBD1; v_gene: TRBV28; j_gene: TRBJ1-5; abundance: .; CDR3nt: TGTGCCAGCAGAGGGGACAGGGCTCAGCCCCAGCATTTT; CDR3aa: CASRGDRAQPQHF
d_gene: .; v_gene: TRBV6-2/TRBV6-3; j_gene: TRBJ2-7; abundance: .; CDR3nt: TGTGCCAGCAGTGGGGTCAGGGTTTACGAGCAGTACTTC; CDR3aa: CASSGVRVYEQYF
d_gene: .; v_gene: TRBV24-1; j_gene: TRBJ2-6; abundance: .; CDR3nt: TGTGCCACCAGTGGTAATACTGGGGCCAACGTCCTGACTTTC; CDR3aa: CATSGNTGANVLTF
d_gene: .; v_gene: TRBV6-5; j_gene: TRBJ1-1; abundance: .; CDR3nt: TGTGGCTCGGGAGGGGCGAACACTGAAGCTTTCTTT; CDR3aa: CGSGGANTEAFF
d_gene: .; v_gene: TRBV4-1; j_gene: TRBJ1-1; abundance: few; CDR3nt: TGCGCCAGCAGCCCATTCGAAGGCGGGCGCACTGAAGCTTTCTTT; CDR3aa: CASSPFEGGRTEAFF
d_gene: .; v_gene: TRBV2; j_gene: TRBJ2-3; abundance: .; CDR3nt: TGTGCCAGCAGCCGGGACAACGCAGATACGCAGTATTTT; CDR3aa: CASSRDNADTQYF
d_gene: .; v_gene: TRBV4-2; j_gene: TRBJ1-1; abundance: .; CDR3nt: TGTGCCAGCAGCCAAGGGAATCAGGTGAAGAACACTGAAGCTTTCTTT; CDR3aa: CASSQGNQVKNTEAFF
d_gene: TRBD2; v_gene: TRBV9; j_gene: TRBJ2-3; abundance: .; CDR3nt: TGTGCCAGCAGCGTAGTTGGTAGCGGGAGCAGCACAGATACGCAGTATTTT; CDR3aa: CASSVVGSGSSTDTQYF
d_gene: TRBD1; v_gene: TRBV27; j_gene: TRBJ2-1; abundance: .; CDR3nt: TGTGCCAGCAGTCCCCCCCCCGGACAGGGGGCGCGGAATGAGCAGTTCTTC; CDR3aa: CASSPPPGQGARNEQFF
d_gene: .; v_gene: TRBV19; j_gene: TRBJ2-1; abundance: .; CDR3nt: TGTGCCAGTAGTATAGGCCAGGTTGGTAATGAGCAGTTCTTC; CDR3aa: CASSIGQVGNEQFF